These T cell receptor beta chains were read from a single sample in a study of blood T cell repertoires in COVID-19. The repertoire was sequenced with immunoSEQ multiplex PCR; TCRdb's copy has only in-frame clones and lacks some. The table shows under 350,000 clones, with 85% occurring only once. Sample: peripheral blood. The source of these receptors is a human donor in a cohort sampled during active COVID-19. Both conserved end residues are part of each CDR3. The D gene is left open where the match is weak. Not every row has a clone size; where given, it reads once, few, many or a size class.

V	D	J	size	length	CDR3	DNA
TRBV6-2/TRBV6-3	TRBD1	TRBJ1-2	.	16	CASSYSGQGNFNGYTF	TGTGCCAGCAGTTATTCCGGACAGGGTAATTTTAATGGCTACACCTTC
TRBV5-1	.	TRBJ2-7	.	14	CASSLEPAYYEQYF	TGCGCCAGCAGCTTGGAGCCCGCCTATTACGAGCAGTACTTC
TRBV12-2	.	TRBJ2-7	.	19	CASRFGDYPDYFPNYEQYF	TGTGCAAGTCGCTTTGGTGACTACCCAGACTATTTCCCTAATTACGAGCAGTACTTC
TRBV9	TRBD2	TRBJ2-2	.	16	CASSVASLAGTGELFF	TGTGCCAGCAGCGTAGCGTCACTAGCGGGAACCGGGGAGCTGTTTTTT
TRBV5-4	TRBD2	TRBJ2-2	.	14	CASSLAGGPGELFF	TGTGCCAGCAGCTTGGCGGGGGGTCCCGGGGAGCTGTTTTTT
TRBV19	TRBD2	TRBJ2-7	once	19	CASSIRETSGSLGSYEQYF	TGTGCCAGTAGTATAAGGGAGACTAGCGGGAGCCTTGGATCCTACGAGCAGTACTTC
TRBV19	TRBD2	TRBJ2-3	few	16	CASSVPSGRGSDTQYF	TGTGCCAGTAGTGTCCCTAGCGGGAGAGGATCAGATACGCAGTATTTT
TRBV9	.	TRBJ2-2	.	14	CASSVPGGSGELFF	TGTGCCAGCAGCGTCCCAGGTGGCAGCGGGGAGCTGTTTTTT
TRBV15	TRBD2	TRBJ2-3	.	16	CATSNHPSGSADTQYF	TGTGCCACCAGCAACCATCCTAGCGGGAGCGCAGATACGCAGTATTTT
TRBV19	.	TRBJ1-1	.	13	CASSTDTNTEAFF	TGTGCCAGTAGTACCGACACGAACACTGAAGCTTTCTTT
TRBV28	TRBD1	TRBJ1-4	.	12	CASGTVEEKLFF	TGTGCCAGCGGGACAGTTGAGGAAAAACTGTTTTTT
TRBV11-3	.	TRBJ1-3	.	14	CASSLEGSGNTIYF	TGTGCCAGCAGCTTGGAGGGTTCTGGAAACACCATATATTTT
TRBV5-4	TRBD2	TRBJ2-5	.	18	CASSLGQLAGGIGETQYF	TGTGCCAGCAGCTTGGGGCAACTAGCGGGAGGGATCGGGGAGACCCAGTACTTC
TRBV28	TRBD1	TRBJ1-5	.	18	CASTPTGRGLVQGQPQHF	TGTGCCAGCACCCCGACAGGGAGAGGCTTGGTGCAAGGACAGCCCCAGCATTTT
TRBV7-9	.	TRBJ2-3	.	11	CASSLDNTQYF	TGTGCCAGCAGCTTAGACAATACGCAGTATTTT
TRBV6-4	TRBD2	TRBJ2-2	.	13	CASKAGVTGELFF	TGTGCCAGCAAGGCGGGGGTGACCGGGGAGCTGTTTTTT